The 24 T cell receptor beta chains below come from one sample, sequenced in a study of CD8 T cells in ankylosing spondylitis. Whole-study findings and limits: For ankylosing spondylitis blood, a TCR beta motif of about eight highly homologous variants appeared characteristic.

These TCRs' antigens remain unknown. TCRdb re-called the 5' RACE reads with MiXCR, one entry per CDR3 protein. Seen here are around 450,000 distinct CDR3 sequences, 25% to 30% observed once, and the top ten hold roughly 1%. The sample was blood, either unsorted or a sorted T cell fraction (not recorded which). The receptors derive from a male donor with ankylosing spondylitis.

The chain joins TRBV11-1 to TRBJ1-1, with D perhaps TRBD1 (5 bases). V lost 5 bases, J lost 10 bases, and 17 bases lay in between. CDR1 and CDR2 from the germline V gene are SGHAT and FQDESV (reference sequence). This CDR3 is 13 amino acids long. The chain's CDR3 is CASSTGTGTSAFF. The CDR3 DNA sequence: TGTGCCAGCAGCACCGGGACGGGGACCTCAGCTTTCTTT.

The chain recombines TRBV6-1 with TRBJ2-1; perhaps TRBD2 as D (5 bases). The CDR3 loop spans 14 amino acids. The V gene's germline CDR1 is MNHNS and CDR2 SASEGT. V shed 5 bases and J shed 10 bases, with 18 bases lying between them. The CDR3 protein is CASSNTLRGQEQFF. The CDR3 DNA reads as TGTGCCAGCAGTAATACCCTACGCGGGCAGGAGCAGTTCTTC.

CDR3 in DNA: TGTGCCAGCAGCCCACAGGGAGGCTATCAGCCCCAGCATTTT. This translates into CASSPQGGYQPQHF. This rearrangement joins TRBV7-2 to TRBJ1-5; a weak D match, TRBD1 (6 bases). Trimming pared 5 bases from V and 5 bases from J, leaving 13 bases between. Germline assignment: CDR1 SGHTA and CDR2 FQGNSA. CDR3 size: 14 residues. Full variable domain (remainder filled in from reference TRBV7-2 and TRBJ1-5): GAGVSQSPSNKVTEKGKDVELRCDPISGHTALYWYRQSLGQGLEFLIYFQGNSAPDKSGLPSDRFSAERTGGSVSTLTIQRTQQEDSAVYLCASSPQGGYQPQHFGDGTRLSIL.

The rearrangement uses TRBV5-1 and TRBJ2-5; D is undetermined. The V and J ends lost 1 base and 4 bases respectively, with 17 bases between them. This CDR3 has 16 amino acids. Germline V CDR1 and CDR2: SGHRS, YFSETQ. The CDR3 bases are TGCGCCAGCAGCTTGAGAGCCGACGACACCTTAGAGACCCAGTACTTC. Protein: CASSLRADDTLETQYF.

The rearrangement uses TRBV11-2 and TRBJ2-7; TRBD2 agrees at 14 bases. This CDR3 region has 18 residues. Germline CDR1 is SGHAT and CDR2 is FQNNGV. The V gene end was trimmed by 4 bases and the J gene end by 2 bases; junction bases not matched to a gene: 10. CDR3 DNA sequence: TGTGCCAGCAGCTCACCGGGACTAGCGGGAGTGTCCACCTACGAGCAGTACTTC. Amino acid sequence: CASSSPGLAGVSTYEQYF.

The chain combines TRBV11-3 with TRBJ2-2, with 11 bases matching TRBD2. J lost 3 bases, V lost 3 bases, and 3 bases had no gene match. Germline-derived CDR1 and CDR2 are SGHNT and YENEEA. There are 16 residues in the CDR3. The CDR3 coding sequence is TGTGCCAGCAGCTTCCAGGGACTAGCGGACACCGGGGAGCTGTTTTTT. It is translated as CASSFQGLADTGELFF.

This clonotype was seen a handful of times. The chain recombines TRBV10-3 with TRBJ2-5, with a weak D call TRBD2 (5 bases). Trimming stripped 11 bases from V and 4 bases from J, with 14 bases between. This CDR3 has 12 residues. Germline V gene sequence: CDR1 ENHRY, CDR2 SYGVKD. CDR3 protein: CAPFNEGETQYF. The CDR3 DNA sequence: TGTGCCCCCTTTAATGAGGGAGAGACCCAGTACTTC.

The chain joins TRBV5-1 to TRBJ1-3; D not resolved. Looked up from germline, CDR1 is SGHRS and CDR2 is YFSETQ. The germline V and J ends were trimmed by 4 bases and 4 bases, with 18 bases remaining between them. There are 16 residues in the CDR3. In DNA, the CDR3 is TGCGCCAGCAGCGAGTTGGCCCGGCAGGTGGGAAACACCATATATTTT. It yields the protein CASSELARQVGNTIYF.

The chain uses TRBV7-2 and TRBJ2-3, with 10 bases matching TRBD2. CDR1 SGHTA and CDR2 FQGNSA come from the germline V gene. Unmatched junction bases numbered 5, after V lost 1 base and J lost 4 bases. The CDR3 consists of 16 residues. CDR3 DNA sequence: TGTGCCAGCAGCTTAGTAGGGACTAGCGATTCAGATACGCAGTATTTT. Its protein is CASSLVGTSDSDTQYF. Together with reference TRBV7-2 and TRBJ2-3, the CDR3 gives the full variable domain: GAGVSQSPSNKVTEKGKDVELRCDPISGHTALYWYRQSLGQGLEFLIYFQGNSAPDKSGLPSDRFSAERTGGSVSTLTIQRTQQEDSAVYLCASSLVGTSDSDTQYFGPGTRLTVL.

The CDR3, as DNA: TGTGCCAGCAGTCGCCTGGACAGGGATTATGGCTACACCTTC. Translating gives CASSRLDRDYGYTF. The V gene is TRBV12-3 or TRBV12-4, the J gene TRBJ1-2; 8 bases map to TRBD1. The CDR3 has 14 residues. Trimming cost V 5 bases and J 5 bases; bases outside gene matches: 7.

V and J are TRBV4-1 and TRBJ2-3; 8 nucleotides agree with TRBD2. Germline V gene sequence: CDR1 MGHRA, CDR2 YSYEKL. J was trimmed by 6 bases and V by 0 bases; bases with no gene match: 8. The CDR3 has 16 amino acids. Here the CDR3 reads CASSQDAVSGGDTQYF. The CDR3 nucleotides read TGCGCCAGCAGCCAAGACGCAGTTTCGGGGGGGGATACGCAGTATTTT.

Worth noting for this clonotype: Being one base from a much bigger clone, this may be a read error. The chain employs TRBV3-1 and TRBJ2-2; D not resolved. The CDR3 contains 17 residues. Germline V gene sequence: CDR1 LGHDT, CDR2 YNNKEL (reference sequence). With 1 base removed from V and 0 bases from J, the gap between germline ends came to 12 bases. The CDR3 spells CASSQGLSVANTGELFF. The CDR3 DNA reads TGTGCCAGCAGCCAAGGCTTGTCGGTAGCGAACACCGGGGAGCTGTTTTTT.

The chain combines TRBV20-1 with TRBJ1-5, with D possibly matching TRBD1 (5 bases). CDR1 is DFQATT and CDR2 is SNEGSKA in the germline V gene (reference sequence). The V and J ends lost 3 bases and 1 base respectively, with 13 bases between them. CDR3 size: 15 residues. The CDR3 spells CSASKFRDSNQPQHF. The CDR3 nucleotides are TGCAGTGCTAGCAAATTCCGGGACAGCAATCAGCCCCAGCATTTT.

The chain joins TRBV21-1 to TRBJ2-7; the D call in the table, TRBD1, was not verified against the DNA. TRBV21-1 is an annotated pseudogene. The CDR3 covers 16 residues. The DNA of the CDR3 is TGTGCCAGCGCTTCCGGGGGGCATAGACCCTCCTACGAGCAGTACTTC. As protein: CASASGGHRPSYEQYF.

This clonotype was seen a handful of times. The chain carries TRBV29-1 and TRBJ2-7; TRBD1 might be the D (5 bases). The CDR3 has 11 residues. The V and J ends lost 4 bases and 3 bases respectively, with 7 bases between them. CDR1 and CDR2 from the germline V gene are SQVTM and ANQGSEA. The CDR3 protein is CSVGTLYEQYV. DNA for the CDR3: TGCAGCGTTGGGACACTCTACGAGCAGTACGTC.

This clonotype has only a few counts. This sequence joins TRBV29-1 and TRBJ1-1, with unresolved D. V gave up 2 bases and J gave up 3 bases, with 13 bases separating them. The germline V gene encodes CDR1 SQVTM and CDR2 ANQGSEA. The CDR3 extends over 14 amino acids. The CDR3 DNA sequence: TGCAGCGTTGAATCAGGAATGATTTACACTGAAGCTTTCTTT. Amino acid sequence: CSVESGMIYTEAFF. Full variable domain (outside the CDR3, taken from reference TRBV29-1 and TRBJ1-1): SAVISQKPSRDICQRGTSLTIQCQVDSQVTMMFWYRQQPGQSLTLIATANQGSEATYESGFVIDKFPISRPNLTFSTLTVSNMSPEDSSIYLCSVESGMIYTEAFFGQGTRLTVV.

This clonotype was recorded at least ten times. The rearrangement uses TRBV6-1 and TRBJ2-1; the D is unclear. Trimming removed 0 bases at V and 3 bases at J, with 12 bases between. CDR3 length: 16 residues. CDR1 is MNHNS, CDR2 SASEGT, per germline. CDR3 nucleotide sequence: TGTGCCAGCAGTGAAGCATTCGGTTGGAACTACAATGAGCAGTTCTTC. Translating it yields CASSEAFGWNYNEQFF.

The rearrangement joins TRBV6-1 to TRBJ2-3; 12 bases are a match to TRBD1. Germline V gene lookup returns CDR1 MNHNS and CDR2 SASEGT. After removal of 4 bases from V and 3 bases from J, the junction contained 5 bases not matched to a gene. CDR3 length: 16 residues. This CDR3 is CASSGGTGGPTDTQYF. The CDR3 DNA reads as TGTGCCAGCAGTGGAGGGACAGGGGGCCCGACAGATACGCAGTATTTT.

The CDR3 region has the DNA TGTGCCAGCAGGGGACTAGCGGGATTCACAGATACGCAGTATTTT. The encoded protein is CASRGLAGFTDTQYF. The chain employs TRBV12-3 or TRBV12-4 and TRBJ2-3; the match to TRBD2 covers 13 bases. The CDR3 has 15 amino acids. V was pared by 6 bases and J by 2 bases, with 2 bases of the junction left unmatched.

This rearrangement joins TRBV7-2 to TRBJ1-5, with TRBD1 as a possible D gene (5 bases). The CDR3 totals 15 residues. V lost 5 bases, J lost 7 bases, and 18 bases lay in between. Germline V gives CDR1 SGHTA, CDR2 FQGNSA. The CDR3 coding sequence is TGTGCCAGCAGCCGTCATGGGGGAGGCTGGCAGCCCCAGCATTTT. This translates into CASSRHGGGWQPQHF.

DNA for the CDR3: TGTGCCAGCAGCTTGTTTGGGAAATCCTACGAGCAGTACTTC. It specifies CASSLFGKSYEQYF. The rearrangement links TRBV5-5 to TRBJ2-7; D is undetermined. The CDR3 spans 14 residues. Germline V gives CDR1 SGHKS, CDR2 YYEKEE (reference sequence). V shed 1 base and J shed 1 base, with 9 bases lying between them.

The chain joins TRBV5-1 to TRBJ1-6; 8 bases match TRBD1. This CDR3 is built from 13 residues. V was clipped by 4 bases and J by 11 bases; unmatched bases: 5. Germline-derived CDR1 and CDR2 are SGHRS and YFSETQ. CDR3 amino acids: CASSQGQETPLHF. In DNA form, the CDR3 reads TGCGCCAGCAGCCAGGGACAGGAGACACCCCTCCACTTT. The full variable domain, its missing parts supplied by reference TRBV5-1 and TRBJ1-6, is KAGVTQTPRYLIKTRGQQVTLSCSPISGHRSVSWYQQTPGQGLQFLFEYFSETQRNKGNFPGRFSGRQFSNSRSEMNVSTLELGDSALYLCASSQGQETPLHFGNGTRLTVT.

This clonotype showed up just a few times. The rearrangement uses TRBV5-1 and TRBJ2-2; 7 bases match TRBD2. The V gene's germline CDR1 is SGHRS and CDR2 YFSETQ. The J segment lost 1 base and the V segment lost 1 base, leaving 16 bases of the junction unmatched. The CDR3 is 20 amino acids. CDR3 nucleotides: TGCGCCAGCAGCTTGTATGGGACTACTGGGTCGTACCTGAACACCGGGGAGCTGTTTTTT. It encodes CASSLYGTTGSYLNTGELFF.

With regard to this clonotype: A single base separates this from a much larger clone, so it may be a read error. V and J are TRBV3-1 and TRBJ2-2; 9 bases line up with TRBD1. The CDR3 is 14 amino acids. Germline V lookup: CDR1 LGHDT, CDR2 YNNKEL (reference sequence). Written as DNA, the CDR3 is TGTGCCGGCAGCCCCCGGGACAGGGAACCGGAGCTGTTTTTT. This codes for CAGSPRDREPELFF. The variable domain in full, completed from reference TRBV3-1 and TRBJ2-2, reads DTAVSQTPKYLVTQMGNDKSIKCEQNLGHDTMYWYKQDSKKFLKIMFSYNNKELIINETVPNRFSPKSPDKAHLNLHINSLELGDSAVYFCAGSPRDREPELFFGEGSRLTVL.